Listed here are 21 T cell receptor beta chains from one sample, sequenced in a study of early T cells in non-severe SARS-CoV-2 infection (dated by TCRdb to the early 2020s). Library prep was done by 5' RACE. The run used a NextSeq 500. TCRdb reprocessing: public reads trimmed at Q25 with fastp, clones called with MiXCR, in-frame beta chains kept. CDR3 protein duplicates are merged, each entry listing the most common genes and DNA. Recorded for this sample are tens of thousands of distinct CDR3 sequences; 9% to 15% of them occurred a single time. The ten largest clones capture about 1.7% of the sample. The source material was whole blood. Receptors were obtained from an adult who was a healthcare worker with PCR-confirmed SARS-CoV-2 infection or an uninfected control (not recorded which).

This clonotype was seen at least ten times. V is TRBV20-1 and J is TRBJ1-6; maybe TRBD1 (6 bases). The CDR3 runs to 17 residues. CDR1 and CDR2 from the germline V gene are DFQATT and SNEGSKA (reference sequence). Trimming removed 0 bases from V and 9 bases from J, with 21 bases in between. The CDR3 loop reads CSARDGRFDRIRSPLHF. The CDR3 DNA follows: TGCAGTGCTAGAGATGGGAGGTTCGACAGGATTCGTTCACCCCTCCACTTT.

This chain links TRBV27 with TRBJ2-7; D ambiguous. This CDR3 comprises 15 residues. Per the germline V gene, CDR1 is MNHEY and CDR2 is SMNVEV (reference sequence). V gave up 5 bases and J gave up 3 bases, with 17 bases separating them. CDR3 protein: CASSPSILRYYEQYF. Written as DNA, the CDR3 is TGTGCCAGCAGTCCCAGTATCTTACGCTACTACGAGCAGTACTTC.

This sequence joins TRBV5-6 and TRBJ1-6; D ambiguous. Germline loops: CDR1 SGHDT, CDR2 YYEEEE. There are 14 residues in the CDR3. The V end lost 3 bases, the J end lost 10 bases, and 14 bases lay between the germline ends. The CDR3 loop is CASSSGWGRSPLHF. DNA for the CDR3: TGTGCCAGCAGCTCGGGCTGGGGTAGATCACCCCTCCACTTT.

Many counts were recorded for this clonotype. V is TRBV11-2 and J is TRBJ2-2; D possibly corresponds to TRBD2 (7 bases). The V gene lost 4 bases and the J gene lost 0 bases, with 15 bases spanning the gap. Germline V gene data show CDR1 as SGHAT and CDR2 as FQNNGV. This CDR3 region has 17 residues. CDR3 amino acids: CASSSLRGASNTGELFF. Written as DNA, the CDR3 is TGTGCCAGCAGCTCCCTCCGGGGGGCGTCGAACACCGGGGAGCTGTTTTTT.

Many counts were recorded for this clonotype. The chain joins TRBV12-3 or TRBV12-4 to TRBJ2-1, with D uncertain. V shed 5 bases and J shed 5 bases, with 16 bases lying between them. The CDR3 consists of 15 residues. CDR3 protein: CASSPLPAANNEQFF. CDR3 nucleotide sequence: TGTGCCAGCAGTCCCTTGCCGGCAGCTAACAATGAGCAGTTCTTC.

In this sample, this clonotype turned up a few times. V gene TRBV7-6 combines with J gene TRBJ1-5; possible D gene TRBD1, 5 bases. The CDR3 is 19 residues long. V lost 6 bases and J 4 bases, leaving 28 bases between the germline ends. Germline V gene lookup returns CDR1 SGHVS and CDR2 FNYEAQ. CDR3 in DNA: TGTGCCAGCAGGATACCTCACAGGAGACTCGGCCGGGCGAATCAGCCCCAGCATTTT. This translates into CASRIPHRRLGRANQPQHF.

The rearrangement links TRBV5-1 to TRBJ2-4, with no clear D. Germline loops: CDR1 SGHRS, CDR2 YFSETQ. This CDR3 spans 14 amino acids. V was shortened by 2 bases and J by 4 bases, with 10 bases between the two germline ends. The CDR3 loop reads CASSFDQIKNIQYF. CDR3 DNA: TGCGCCAGCAGCTTCGATCAGATTAAAAACATTCAGTACTTC.

The chain carries TRBV4-3 and TRBJ2-7, with TRBD2 matching over 7 bases. CDR3 length: 18 amino acids. In germline, CDR1 is LGHNA, CDR2 YSLEER. Trimming cost V 0 bases and J 1 base; bases outside gene matches: 12. The CDR3 here is CASSQDPLRGTPSYEQYF. The CDR3 DNA reads TGCGCCAGCAGCCAAGATCCCTTGCGGGGGACGCCATCCTACGAGCAGTACTTC.

The chain is built from TRBV5-4 and TRBJ1-1, with a weak D call TRBD1 (6 bases). Germline V gene data show CDR1 as SGHNT and CDR2 as YYREEE (reference sequence). CDR3 length equals 13 residues. V shed 4 bases and J shed 5 bases, with 12 bases lying between them. The CDR3 protein is CASSIQGGTEAFF. The CDR3 nucleotides read TGTGCCAGCAGCATACAGGGTGGAACTGAAGCTTTCTTT.

V usage is TRBV12-3 or TRBV12-4 and J usage is TRBJ2-2; 9 nucleotides line up with TRBD1. The CDR3 runs to 16 residues. With V trimmed by 6 bases and J by 3 bases, 8 bases remained unmatched. The CDR3 loop reads CASSSTGGVDTGELFF. The CDR3 region has the DNA TGTGCCAGCAGCTCTACAGGGGGCGTGGACACCGGGGAGCTGTTTTTT.

The CDR3: CASSRTGGNYEQYF. CDR3 sequence (DNA): TGTGCCAGCAGCCGGACAGGGGGAAACTACGAGCAGTACTTC. V usage is TRBV7-2 and J usage is TRBJ2-7; TRBD1 matches 10 bases. This CDR3 spans 14 amino acids. Germline-derived CDR1 and CDR2 are SGHTA and FQGNSA. V was clipped by 5 bases and J by 3 bases; unmatched bases: 4.

Many counts were recorded for this clonotype. The chain recombines TRBV20-1 with TRBJ2-5, with 11 bases lining up with TRBD2. After removal of 4 bases from V and 1 base from J, the junction contained 11 bases not matched to a gene. Germline CDR1 and CDR2: DFQATT and SNEGSKA (reference sequence). This CDR3 region has 17 residues. The CDR3 is CSAIVPRLAGRQETQYF. The DNA of the CDR3 is TGCAGTGCTATCGTGCCCCGACTAGCGGGGCGCCAAGAGACCCAGTACTTC.

The chain combines TRBV7-3 with TRBJ2-1, with 9 bases aligning to TRBD1. The trim removed 5 bases at V and 3 bases at J, leaving 5 bases unmatched. This CDR3 is built from 15 residues. Germline V gene data show CDR1 as SGHTA and CDR2 as FQGTGA. CDR3 region: CASSPRDRVYNEQFF. CDR3 in DNA: TGTGCCAGCAGCCCCCGGGACAGGGTCTACAATGAGCAGTTCTTC.

This clonotype was seen many times. The chain has TRBV7-2 and TRBJ2-1; tentatively, D is TRBD1 or TRBD2 (5 bases each). The CDR3 consists of 15 residues. Per germline, CDR1 SGHTA and CDR2 FQGNSA. Trimming removed 4 bases from V and 2 bases from J, with 12 bases in between. The CDR3 is CASSSRDPTYNEQFF. The CDR3 bases are TGTGCCAGCAGCTCTCGGGACCCAACCTACAATGAGCAGTTCTTC.

There are a few counts of this clonotype. The V call is TRBV20-1, the J call TRBJ2-2; TRBD2 agrees at 12 bases. Germline CDR1 and CDR2: DFQATT and SNEGSKA (reference sequence). The CDR3 runs to 16 residues. Trimming cost V 0 bases and J 3 bases; bases outside gene matches: 2. The CDR3 loop reads CSARDRLAGDTGELFF. The CDR3 DNA follows: TGCAGTGCTAGAGATAGACTAGCGGGAGACACCGGGGAGCTGTTTTTT.

This clonotype has a count of ten or more. The genes are TRBV3-1 and TRBJ1-5; 7 positions agree with TRBD1. Trimming at V came to 4 bases and at J to 4 bases, leaving 7 bases not matched to a gene. CDR1 and CDR2 from the germline V gene are LGHDT and YNNKEL (reference sequence). The CDR3 length is 15 residues. The CDR3 sequence: CASSLGTARNQPQHF. The CDR3, as DNA: TGTGCCAGCAGCCTGGGGACAGCACGAAATCAGCCCCAGCATTTT. The whole variable domain, filled in from reference TRBV3-1 and TRBJ1-5, reads DTAVSQTPKYLVTQMGNDKSIKCEQNLGHDTMYWYKQDSKKFLKIMFSYNNKELIINETVPNRFSPKSPDKAHLNLHINSLELGDSAVYFCASSLGTARNQPQHFGDGTRLSIL.

This clonotype was recorded many times. This chain joins TRBV30 and TRBJ2-1; D is perhaps TRBD1 (5 bases). Germline lookup yields CDR1 GTSNPN and CDR2 SVGIG (reference sequence). This CDR3 has 12 residues. V lost 3 bases and J 9 bases, leaving 12 bases between the germline ends. The CDR3: CAWSPDQGEQFF. For the CDR3, the DNA is TGTGCCTGGAGCCCAGACCAGGGTGAGCAGTTCTTC.

This clonotype was counted a few times. This rearrangement joins TRBV7-2 to TRBJ2-3; D unclear. V shed 3 bases and J shed 0 bases, with 16 bases lying between them. CDR3 size: 17 residues. Germline lookup yields CDR1 SGHTA and CDR2 FQGNSA. CDR3 bases: TGTGCCAGCAGCTTCACAGTGTGGGAACACAGCACAGATACGCAGTATTTT. Its protein product is CASSFTVWEHSTDTQYF.

The genes are TRBV6-2 or TRBV6-3 and TRBJ1-1; perhaps TRBD1 as D (5 bases). This CDR3 contains 14 residues. Germline V CDR1 and CDR2: MNHEY, SVGEGT. The V and J ends lost 7 bases and 4 bases respectively, with 16 bases between them. CDR3 in DNA: TGTGCCAGCAAAAACGGGGCATTGCTCACTGAAGCTTTCTTT. Translation: CASKNGALLTEAFF.

This clonotype was picked up many times. The CDR3 DNA is TGTGCCAGTAGTATAGCGGGACAGTCCCTCGTCTACGGAGGCTACACCTTC. This gives the protein CASSIAGQSLVYGGYTF. The rearrangement links TRBV19 to TRBJ1-2; 7 bases agree with TRBD1. The ends lost 1 base at V and 8 bases at J; junction bases unmatched: 16. Germline-derived CDR1 and CDR2 are LNHDA and SQIVND (reference sequence). The CDR3 covers 17 residues.

J is TRBJ2-3 and V is TRBV7-8; 13 nucleotides align to TRBD2. Trimming at V came to 11 bases and at J to 3 bases, leaving 2 bases not matched to a gene. From germline, CDR1 is SGHVS and CDR2 FQNEAQ. This CDR3 is 13 amino acids long. In DNA, the CDR3 is TGTGCCGGGGGACTAGCGGGGACAGATACGCAGTATTTT. This gives the protein CAGGLAGTDTQYF.